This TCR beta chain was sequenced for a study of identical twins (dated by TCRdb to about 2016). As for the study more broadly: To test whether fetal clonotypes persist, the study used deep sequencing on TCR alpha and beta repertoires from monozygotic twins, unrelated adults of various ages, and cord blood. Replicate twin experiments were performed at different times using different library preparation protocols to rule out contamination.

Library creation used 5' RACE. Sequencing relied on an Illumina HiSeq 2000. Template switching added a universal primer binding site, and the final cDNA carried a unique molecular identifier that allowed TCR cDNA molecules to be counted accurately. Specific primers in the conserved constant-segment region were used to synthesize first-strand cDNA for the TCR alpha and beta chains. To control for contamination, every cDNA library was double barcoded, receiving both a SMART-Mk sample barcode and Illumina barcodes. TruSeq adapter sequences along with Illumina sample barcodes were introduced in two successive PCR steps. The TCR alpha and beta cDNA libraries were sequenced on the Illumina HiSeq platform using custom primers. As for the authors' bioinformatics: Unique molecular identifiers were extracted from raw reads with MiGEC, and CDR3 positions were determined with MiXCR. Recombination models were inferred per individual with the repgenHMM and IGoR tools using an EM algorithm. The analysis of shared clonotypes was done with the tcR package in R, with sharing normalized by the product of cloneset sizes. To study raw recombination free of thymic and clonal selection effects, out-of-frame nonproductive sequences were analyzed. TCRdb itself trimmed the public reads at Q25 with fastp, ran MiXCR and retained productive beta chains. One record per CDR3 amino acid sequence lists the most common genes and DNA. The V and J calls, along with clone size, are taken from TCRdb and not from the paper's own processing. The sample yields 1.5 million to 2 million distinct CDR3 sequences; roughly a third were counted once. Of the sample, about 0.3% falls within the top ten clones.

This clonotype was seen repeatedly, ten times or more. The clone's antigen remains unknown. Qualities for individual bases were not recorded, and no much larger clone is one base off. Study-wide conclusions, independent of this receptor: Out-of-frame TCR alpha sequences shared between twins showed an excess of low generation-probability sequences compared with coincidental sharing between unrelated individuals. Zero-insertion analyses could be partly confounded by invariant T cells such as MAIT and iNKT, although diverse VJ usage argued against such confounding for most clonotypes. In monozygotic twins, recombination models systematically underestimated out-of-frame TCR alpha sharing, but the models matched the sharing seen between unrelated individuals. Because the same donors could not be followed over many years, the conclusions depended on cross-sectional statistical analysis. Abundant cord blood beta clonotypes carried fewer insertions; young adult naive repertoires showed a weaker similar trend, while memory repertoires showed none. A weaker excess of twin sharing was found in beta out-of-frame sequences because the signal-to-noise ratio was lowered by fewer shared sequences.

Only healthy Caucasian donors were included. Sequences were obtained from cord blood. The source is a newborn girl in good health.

The DNA sequence follows: TGCAGTGCTAGCAGGGTGAACACTGAAGCTTTCTTT. It is translated as CSASRVNTEAFF. The chain was built from TRBV20-1 and TRBJ1-1; TRBD1 might be the D gene, on 5 matching bases. CDR1 is given as DFQATT and CDR2 as SNEGSKA, both from the germline V gene (reference sequence). V sheds 3 bases and J sheds 0 bases, leaving 5 bases between their ends. The CDR3 starts with the cysteine, ends with the phenylalanine, and has 12 residues. Of all the DNA, just the CDR3 is kept, 36 bases in frame from base 1.